A selection of T cell receptor beta chains follows, all from one sample in a study of Graves' ophthalmopathy and Graves' hyperthyroidism. Using its own MiXCR run on the multiplex PCR reads, TCRdb lists one record per CDR3 protein. The table lists fewer than 250,000 distinct CDR3 sequences, less than 30% of them singletons, with approximately 8.2% in the top ten. The sequenced material came from peripheral blood. These receptor sequences come from a man aged 50-60 years with Graves' ophthalmopathy. The CDR3 runs from the conserved cysteine through the conserved F or W. The D gene is left open where the match is weak. Not every row has a clone size; where given, it reads once, few, many or a size class.

abundance,d_gene,v_gene,j_gene,CDR3aa
many,NA,TRBV6-6,TRBJ2-7,CASSYFEESSASHEQYF
many,TRBD1,TRBV4-1,TRBJ1-5,CASSPGQGRNQPQHF
many,NA,TRBV5-1,TRBJ2-5,CASSRRGQPQETQYF
many,NA,TRBV27,TRBJ2-7,CASRGAEDSYEQYF
many,TRBD1,TRBV27,TRBJ2-7,CASSPGQGLYEQYF
many,TRBD2,TRBV3-1,TRBJ2-5,CASSQKAGGASETQYF
many,TRBD1,TRBV7-2,TRBJ2-1,CASSYGTGDEQFF
many,TRBD2,TRBV6-6,TRBJ2-5,CASSYSVLAGGREETQYF
NA,NA,TRBV6-2/TRBV6-3,TRBJ1-5,CASSYSSGFAQPQHF
NA,NA,TRBV10-2,TRBJ1-1,CASSFQGRPNTEAFF
many,NA,TRBV6-2/TRBV6-3,TRBJ2-2,CASSYSPYGAGRTGELFF
many,TRBD1,TRBV11-3,TRBJ1-1,CASSSDRGPSEAFF
NA,NA,TRBV30,TRBJ2-7,CAWSAEYEQYF
NA,NA,TRBV29-1,TRBJ2-7,CSVAGTERRQYF
few,NA,TRBV6-2/TRBV6-3,TRBJ1-2,CASSPTAPYGYTF
few,NA,TRBV6-1,TRBJ2-7,CASRDSYGEQYF
NA,TRBD1,TRBV20-1,TRBJ1-6,CSARIPGTDGSPLHF
many,NA,TRBV19,TRBJ2-5,CASRPFSGETQYF
NA,NA,TRBV6-2/TRBV6-3,TRBJ2-5,CASSTPPGWGKTQYF
once,NA,TRBV19,TRBJ1-6,CASSTSGNSPLHF